The 28 T cell receptor beta chains listed next were all sequenced from one sample in a study of blood T cell repertoires in COVID-19. Method: immunoSEQ multiplex PCR; TCRdb's copy keeps in-frame clones and lacks some. The sample records around 69,000 clones, 65% to 90% being singletons. The sample comprised peripheral blood. Every receptor here comes from a man over 45 with acute or convalescent COVID-19.

This clone showed up just once. This chain connects TRBV5-4 to TRBJ2-2, with a possible D match to TRBD1 (5 bases). Germline V gene data show CDR1 as SGHNT and CDR2 as YYREEE (reference sequence). Deletions cut 4 bases from V and 4 bases from J, with 14 bases between. CDR3 length: 15 amino acids. The CDR3 DNA reads TGTGCCAGCAGCCTCATCGACAGAACCACCGGGGAGCTGTTTTTT. Its translation: CASSLIDRTTGELFF.

The V and J genes are TRBV4-1 and TRBJ1-5; 7 bases are shared with TRBD1. Germline lookup yields CDR1 MGHRA and CDR2 YSYEKL. V gave up 0 bases and J gave up 4 bases; unmatched junction bases: 15. The CDR3 has 19 amino acids. CDR3 sequence: CASSQDRPGLDRRNQPQHF. The CDR3, as DNA: TGCGCCAGCAGCCAAGATAGGCCGGGACTGGACAGGAGGAATCAGCCCCAGCATTTT.

This clone was observed a few times. As DNA, the CDR3 is TGTGCCAGCAGCTTAGAGGGGACAGGGGGACTAGCGGGGGTCATGGGAGATACGCAGTATTTT. This translates into CASSLEGTGGLAGVMGDTQYF. The gene calls are TRBV7-8 and TRBJ2-3; 14 bases match TRBD2. Germline loops: CDR1 SGHVS, CDR2 FQNEAQ. The CDR3 extends over 21 amino acids. J was trimmed by 5 bases and V by 1 base; bases with no gene match: 17.

The chain employs TRBV3-1 (or the pseudogene TRBV3-2) and TRBJ2-4, with D tentatively TRBD1 (5 bases). V gave up 4 bases and J gave up 8 bases, with 9 bases separating them. The CDR3 loop spans 12 amino acids. Germline CDR1 reads LGHDT; CDR2 reads YNNKEL (reference sequence). The CDR3 coding sequence is TGTGCCAGCAGCCTAGGGGAATACATTCAGTACTTC. It codes for CASSLGEYIQYF.

This chain links TRBV18 with TRBJ2-5; 7 bases agree with TRBD2. The germline CDR1 and CDR2 sequences are KGHSH and LQKENI. CDR3 length: 14 amino acids. With V trimmed by 6 bases and J by 3 bases, 7 bases remained unmatched. This CDR3 reads CASSAKSGEETQYF. The CDR3 DNA reads TGTGCCAGCTCGGCTAAGAGCGGGGAAGAGACCCAGTACTTC.

This chain joins TRBV7-8 and TRBJ1-1; the match to TRBD1 covers 8 bases. There are 15 residues in the CDR3. Looked up from germline, CDR1 is SGHVS and CDR2 is FQNEAQ. V gave up 5 bases and J gave up 5 bases; unmatched junction bases: 10. The CDR3 sequence: CASSLPTGAGTEAFF. In DNA form, the CDR3 reads TGTGCCAGCAGCCTTCCGACAGGGGCAGGGACTGAAGCTTTCTTT.

V usage is TRBV13 and J usage is TRBJ2-2; the match to TRBD1 covers 8 bases. The CDR3 spans 13 residues. Germline CDR1 and CDR2: PRHDT and FYEKMQ (reference sequence). The trim removed 4 bases at V and 6 bases at J, leaving 1 base unmatched. The CDR3 protein is CASSSDRAGELFF. The CDR3 DNA sequence: TGTGCCAGCAGCTCGGACAGGGCCGGGGAGCTGTTTTTT.

The chain employs TRBV30 and TRBJ1-5; 12 bases align to TRBD1. The J segment lost 6 bases and the V segment lost 5 bases, leaving 2 bases of the junction unmatched. This CDR3 is built from 13 residues. Germline CDR1 is GTSNPN and CDR2 is SVGIG (reference sequence). In DNA, the CDR3 is TGTGCCTGGGGGACAGGGGGCGGTCAGCCCCAGCATTTT. Its translation is CAWGTGGGQPQHF.

The chain has TRBV4-2 and TRBJ2-3, with 8 bases aligning to TRBD1. CDR3 size: 17 residues. Trimming removed 4 bases from V and 1 base from J; junction bases left unmatched: 10. Germline CDR1 is LGHNA and CDR2 is YNFKEQ. The DNA of the CDR3 is TGTGCCAGCAGCCTCACCCTCCAGGGGGCAGGCACAGATACGCAGTATTTT. Amino acid sequence: CASSLTLQGAGTDTQYF.

CDR3 sequence: CASSHDRARYGYTF. The DNA for the CDR3 is TGTGCCAGCAGCCATGACAGGGCACGATATGGCTACACCTTC. The rearrangement joins TRBV3-1 (or the pseudogene TRBV3-2) to TRBJ1-2; TRBD1 matches 7 bases. V was pared by 3 bases and J by 5 bases, with 6 bases of the junction left unmatched. Germline assignment: CDR1 LGHDT and CDR2 YNNKEL (reference sequence). There are 14 residues in the CDR3.

This chain joins TRBV12-5 and TRBJ1-6; possible D gene TRBD1, 5 bases. The CDR3 runs 13 residues. Trimming stripped 8 bases from V and 9 bases from J, with 14 bases between. CDR1 is LGHNT and CDR2 is FRNRAP in the germline V gene. The CDR3 loop is CASQGAAGSPLHF. In DNA form, the CDR3 reads TGTGCTAGTCAAGGGGCCGCCGGTTCACCCCTCCACTTT. The variable domain in full, with the rest retrieved from reference TRBV12-5 and TRBJ1-6, is DARVTQTPRHKVTEMGQEVTMRCQPILGHNTVFWYRQTMMQGLELLAYFRNRAPLDDSGMPKDRFSAEMPDATLATLKIQPSEPRDSAVYFCASQGAAGSPLHFGNGTRLTVT.

The CDR3 loop reads CASSPEGANEQFF. Here the CDR3 DNA reads TGTGCCAGCTCACCAGAGGGGGCCAATGAGCAGTTCTTC. J is TRBJ2-1 and V is TRBV18; 7 positions agree with TRBD1. Germline V gene sequence: CDR1 KGHSH, CDR2 LQKENI. The CDR3 loop spans 13 amino acids. Trimming removed 2 bases from V and 6 bases from J; junction bases left unmatched: 1.

The rearrangement links TRBV11-2 to TRBJ1-2; 12 positions agree with TRBD1. This CDR3 is built from 15 residues. V trimming: 5 bases; J trimming: 7 bases; junction bases outside the gene matches: 8. From germline, CDR1 is SGHAT and CDR2 FQNNGV. The CDR3 loop is CASSPGQGATVGYTF. The CDR3 nucleotides read TGTGCCAGCAGCCCGGGACAGGGGGCGACGGTTGGCTACACCTTC.

The chain links TRBV5-5 to TRBJ2-7; possibly TRBD2 for D (6 bases). The germline CDR1 and CDR2 sequences are SGHKS and YYEKEE (reference sequence). Trimming pared 2 bases from V and 3 bases from J, leaving 15 bases between. The CDR3 is made up of 15 amino acids. As DNA, the CDR3 is TGTGCCAGCAGCTTCGGTTTGCGGGGAAACTACGAGCAGTACGTC. Translation gives CASSFGLRGNYEQYV.

The chain is built from TRBV18 and TRBJ2-3, with D tentatively TRBD1 (5 bases). The CDR3 has 13 amino acids. CDR1 and CDR2 from the germline V gene are KGHSH and LQKENI. Deletions cut 0 bases from V and 10 bases from J, with 11 bases between. The CDR3 DNA follows: TGTGCCAGCTCACCACCCTTGGGGCAGCCGCAGTATTTT. The encoded protein is CASSPPLGQPQYF.

This chain uses TRBV6-5 with TRBJ1-1; 7 bases line up with TRBD1. The germline V gene has CDR1 MNHEY and CDR2 SVGAGI. The trim removed 6 bases at V and 2 bases at J, leaving 3 bases unmatched. CDR3 length equals 13 residues. CDR3 DNA: TGTGCCAGCAGCCGGGACAGCAACACTGAAGCTTTCTTT. It encodes CASSRDSNTEAFF.

The genes are TRBV24-1 and TRBJ2-2; TRBD1 aligns across 8 bases. The CDR3 runs to 15 residues. Germline V gene data show CDR1 as KGHDR and CDR2 as SFDVKD. Unmatched junction bases numbered 8, after V lost 2 bases and J lost 10 bases. The CDR3 nucleotides are TGTGCCACCAGTGATTCGGACAGGGATGTAAAGGAGCTGTTTTTT. Amino acids: CATSDSDRDVKELFF.

The CDR3 sequence is CASSRRDSDGTDTQYF. CDR3 nucleotides: TGCGCCAGCAGCCGTCGGGACAGCGACGGCACAGATACGCAGTATTTT. The rearrangement joins TRBV4-1 to TRBJ2-3, with 7 positions matching TRBD1. The J segment lost 1 base and the V segment lost 4 bases, leaving 8 bases of the junction unmatched. This CDR3 spans 16 amino acids. Germline-derived CDR1 and CDR2 are MGHRA and YSYEKL.

The V call is TRBV5-1, the J call TRBJ2-1, with D possibly matching TRBD1 (6 bases). CDR1 and CDR2 (germline): SGHRS, YFSETQ. V lost 6 bases to trimming and J lost 7 bases, with 23 bases between them. The CDR3 runs 16 residues. CDR3: CASNNQDSFETNEQFF. CDR3 in DNA: TGCGCCAGCAACAATCAGGACAGCTTCGAGACGAATGAGCAGTTCTTC.

The chain employs TRBV6-5 and TRBJ1-4; 11 nucleotides agree with TRBD1. The CDR3 contains 14 residues. CDR1 and CDR2 from the germline V gene are MNHEY and SVGAGI. The junction had 4 bases not matched to a gene; V was cut back by 6 bases and J by 7 bases. CDR3 protein: CASRFGQGAEKLFF. The CDR3 DNA reads as TGTGCCAGCAGATTCGGACAGGGGGCTGAAAAACTGTTTTTT.

The rearrangement joins TRBV19 to TRBJ1-2; TRBD1 aligns across 12 bases. The CDR3 runs 16 residues. Germline V gives CDR1 LNHDA, CDR2 SQIVND (reference sequence). Germline trimming cut 5 bases from V and 8 bases from J; bases unmatched to any gene: 12. The CDR3 reads CASSLRPRDRGQGYTF. The CDR3 bases are TGTGCCAGTAGTCTCCGCCCCCGGGACAGGGGGCAAGGCTACACCTTC.

The genes are TRBV2 and TRBJ2-5, with TRBD2 matching over 14 bases. Germline V gene data show CDR1 as SNHLY and CDR2 as FYNNEI. This CDR3 has 15 residues. Trimming took 5 bases from V and 4 from J; bases not matched to a gene: 3. The CDR3 region has the DNA TGTGCCAGCAGTCTAGGGACTAGCGGGGGAGAGACCCAGTACTTC. Encoded protein: CASSLGTSGGETQYF.

This chain uses TRBV9 with TRBJ1-2, with D unresolved. CDR1 is SGDLS, CDR2 YYNGEE, per germline. Trimming cost V 0 bases and J 8 bases, with 14 bases left between them. CDR3 length: 14 residues. The CDR3 sequence is CASSVGAGGNGYTF. CDR3 coding DNA: TGTGCCAGCAGCGTAGGGGCAGGTGGTAACGGCTACACCTTC.

V is TRBV19 and J is TRBJ2-1, with TRBD2 identical over 7 bases. V was clipped by 4 bases and J by 4 bases; unmatched bases: 7. The CDR3 has 15 residues. In germline, CDR1 is LNHDA, CDR2 SQIVND (reference sequence). CDR3: CASSNRDYPYNEQFF. In nucleotides, the CDR3 is TGTGCCAGTAGTAATAGGGACTACCCTTACAATGAGCAGTTCTTC. Variable domain in full (rest from reference TRBV19 and TRBJ2-1): DGGITQSPKYLFRKEGQNVTLSCEQNLNHDAMYWYRQDPGQGLRLIYYSQIVNDFQKGDIAEGYSVSREKKESFPLTVTSAQKNPTAFYLCASSNRDYPYNEQFFGPGTRLTVL.

J is TRBJ1-1 and V is TRBV29-1, with TRBD1 identical over 9 bases. The V gene's germline CDR1 is SQVTM and CDR2 ANQGSEA. V was clipped by 7 bases and J by 1 base; unmatched bases: 7. This CDR3 is 14 amino acids long. CDR3 protein: CSARQGDRNTEAFF. CDR3 in DNA: TGCAGCGCTAGACAGGGGGATAGGAACACTGAAGCTTTCTTT.

The V and J genes are TRBV12-5 and TRBJ2-3; D is perhaps TRBD2 (6 bases). The CDR3 loop spans 13 amino acids. Germline V gene data show CDR1 as LGHNT and CDR2 as FRNRAP. Trimming took 5 bases from V and 5 from J, leaving 11 bases between them. The CDR3 coding sequence is TGTGCTAGTGGTCCGAGAGCGGGAGATACGCAGTATTTT. The encoded protein is CASGPRAGDTQYF.

With respect to this clone: Other nucleotide sequences from this sample produce the same CDR3. The J gene is TRBJ2-7, the V gene TRBV27, with unresolved D. Per germline, CDR1 MNHEY and CDR2 SMNVEV (reference sequence). The CDR3 runs to 13 residues. V gave up 0 bases and J gave up 2 bases, with 5 bases separating them. The CDR3 sequence: CASSLSGPYEQYF. As DNA, the CDR3 is TGTGCCAGCAGTTTATCGGGCCCCTACGAGCAGTACTTC.

CDR3 region: CASSLGQGTFNEQFF. The CDR3 region has the DNA TGCGCCAGCAGCTTGGGACAGGGGACATTCAATGAGCAGTTCTTC. V gene TRBV5-1 combines with J gene TRBJ2-1, with 8 bases lining up with TRBD1. This CDR3 is 15 amino acids long. Unmatched junction bases numbered 5, after V lost 0 bases and J lost 6 bases. Germline CDR1 is SGHRS and CDR2 is YFSETQ. Supplemented by reference TRBV5-1 and TRBJ2-1, the full variable domain reads KAGVTQTPRYLIKTRGQQVTLSCSPISGHRSVSWYQQTPGQGLQFLFEYFSETQRNKGNFPGRFSGRQFSNSRSEMNVSTLELGDSALYLCASSLGQGTFNEQFFGPGTRLTVL.